This entry is about one TCR beta chain. No antigen is known for it. Compared with germline, one end of the junction differs, possibly owing to a read error. The entry originates in a study of neurological immune-mediated disorders (dated by TCRdb to about 2019). In the study overall: Using UMI-based sequencing, the study compared peripheral blood TCR-beta repertoires from patients with HTLV-I-associated myelopathy (HAM/TSP), patients with multiple sclerosis, and healthy controls. The 100 to 110 TCR-beta libraries covered PBMC samples along with longitudinal samples, technical triplicates, and paired sorted CD4+ and CD8+ T-cell subsets. The cohort was made up of approximately 69 subjects, consisting of around 14 HAM/TSP patients, around 35 multiple sclerosis patients and 20 or so healthy controls.

Based on the germline V gene, the CDR1 and CDR2 sequences are SGHNT and YENEEA. Reading from cysteine to phenylalanine, the CDR3 counts 15 amino acids. Only the CDR3 part of the read is kept: 45 bases, read in frame from the first base. Healthy controls were blood bank volunteers in Maryland, USA. For the unsorted PBMC libraries, 2 million PBMCs were stored in RNAlater at -80 degrees C until RNA extraction and were used to generate the libraries. PBMCs were separated from peripheral blood using Ficoll-Hypaque density gradient centrifugation and then cryopreserved in liquid nitrogen. cDNA was synthesized by template-switch 5'RACE using a primer carrying a 10-nucleotide random unique molecular identifier by which each TCR transcript was tagged. Each sequencing run produced over 190 million TCR-beta sequences covering 15-18 subjects. The RNeasy kit was used to extract total RNA. TCR-beta VDJ regions were amplified with primers for the TCR constant region and the 5'RACE anchor, using the KAPA Real-time Library Amplification kit. Sample indexes and Illumina adaptors were added in a first PCR, after which library yield was increased in a second PCR. After purification with Ampure beads, the TCR product of roughly 650 bp was size-selected on a 2% E-gel SizeSelection system. Before pooling, library quality was assessed on a Bioanalyzer, concentration was determined with Qubit, and library quantification was performed with the Kapa Library Quantification kit. Paired-end 2 x 150 bp sequencing of the libraries was performed on an Illumina HiSeq 2500. To increase sequence diversity, roughly 24-30% phiX was spiked into each library pool. The original methods were these. Quality-filtered reads were processed with the UMI-based MiGEC pipeline, which removed over 80% of raw TCR sequences during error correction. IMGT germline references were used for aligning VDJ genes, and each clonotype was defined as a unique CDR3 amino acid sequence together with its V-J genes. VDJtools evaluated clonal expansion, Shannon diversity and CDR3 relatedness (CalcPairwiseDistances, ClusterSamples); CLCbio workbench built phylogenetic trees. Clones with at least 8 unique UMIs were defined as expanded, with this threshold being based on coefficient-of-variation modelling across technical triplicates. TCRdb handled the public reads itself, with Q25 trimming in fastp and clone calling in MiXCR, and kept productive beta chains. For every CDR3 protein sequence, its rows merge into one entry that carries the most common genes and DNA. The V and J calls and clone size come from TCRdb's table, not from the authors' own analysis. A total of approximately 30,000 distinct CDR3 sequences appear in this sample, about 21% of them only once. The ten top clones hold 16% of the sample.

The full study reports these points: No identical CDR3 amino acid sequences were found to be shared among expanded clones across subjects, suggesting that TCR-beta repertoires were private in all groups. The highest TCR clonal expansion was observed in HAM/TSP patients, whereas the lowest was observed in MS patients, even when compared with healthy controls.

The sequence is built from TRBV11-3 and TRBJ2-1; tentative D gene TRBD2, with 5 bases matching. The TCR comes from a woman between 55 and 75 years old in good health. The sequencing sample was made of PBMCs. The DNA is TGTGTCAGCAGCTTAAGTTCGGGGAGCCCTAATGAGCAGTTCTTC. Translation gives CVSSLSSGSPNEQFF.